Below, 21 T cell receptor beta chains from the same sample are listed, as sequenced in a study of human T cells and chemical hapten exposure. TCRdb used MiXCR to reprocess the RACE reads, holding one entry per CDR3 protein. Here the sample spans some 87,000 distinct CDR3 sequences, over 9% being singletons. The time point is: patch test 1, 2 weeks after DPC sensitization. This sample's treatment: therapeutic diphenylcyclopropenone sensitization with weekly scalp DPC. The starting material was whole blood, obtained in connection with sensitization to the hapten diphenylcyclopropenone (DPC). The receptors derive from a woman aged 45-59 years with alopecia areata. Some clones in this sample may be carry-over from other donors' samples.

This clonotype was recorded at least ten times. This rearrangement joins TRBV27 to TRBJ1-3, with 7 bases aligning to TRBD1. Germline CDR1 is MNHEY and CDR2 is SMNVEV (reference sequence). This CDR3 has 15 amino acids. Trimming took 5 bases from V and 2 from J; bases not matched to a gene: 6. CDR3 DNA sequence: TGTGCCAGCAGTAGAGGACAGGCCACTGGAAACACCATATATTTT. It encodes CASSRGQATGNTIYF.

The sample holds many counts of this clonotype. The V call is TRBV6-5, the J call TRBJ1-4; 7 bases agree with TRBD1. This CDR3 contains 14 residues. Germline V CDR1 and CDR2: MNHEY, SVGAGI. V gave up 5 bases and J gave up 7 bases; unmatched junction bases: 7. The CDR3 coding sequence is TGTGCCAGCAGTCCACAGGGGATGGGTGAAAAACTGTTTTTT. This translates into CASSPQGMGEKLFF.

The CDR3 protein is CASSLRLAGDPDTQYF. The CDR3 DNA sequence: TGTGCCAGCAGCCTCAGACTAGCGGGAGACCCAGATACGCAGTATTTT. This chain joins TRBV7-2 and TRBJ2-3; 12 bases align to TRBD2. The CDR3 consists of 16 residues. Germline V lookup: CDR1 SGHTA, CDR2 FQGNSA. V shed 5 bases, J shed 4 bases, and the junction held 7 bases outside the gene matches. The full variable domain, with the rest looked up from reference TRBV7-2 and TRBJ2-3, is GAGVSQSPSNKVTEKGKDVELRCDPISGHTALYWYRQSLGQGLEFLIYFQGNSAPDKSGLPSDRFSAERTGGSVSTLTIQRTQQEDSAVYLCASSLRLAGDPDTQYFGPGTRLTVL.

In its sample, this clonotype was seen many times. The J gene is TRBJ2-1, the V gene TRBV7-9, with 8 bases identical to TRBD2. The CDR3 runs 14 residues. The germline gives CDR1 SEHNR, CDR2 FQNEAQ (reference sequence). V shed 5 bases and J 6 bases; nucleotides not matched to a gene: 6. This CDR3 reads CASSLTGTSNEQFF. The CDR3 DNA sequence: TGTGCCAGCAGCCTCACCGGGACTAGCAATGAGCAGTTCTTC.

This clonotype occurred once. The chain uses TRBV6-5 and TRBJ1-5; the D gene is possibly TRBD1 (6 bases). The CDR3 is 16 residues long. Trimming left V 2 bases short and J 3 bases short, with 14 bases between. The germline gives CDR1 MNHEY, CDR2 SVGAGI. CDR3 amino acids: CASSYGLAGDNQPQHF. The CDR3 nucleotides are TGTGCCAGCAGTTACGGCTTGGCAGGGGACAATCAGCCCCAGCATTTT.

This clonotype was seen many times. The chain links TRBV3-1 to TRBJ1-1; D unresolved. The CDR3 sequence is 16 residues long. Germline CDR1 is LGHDT and CDR2 is YNNKEL (reference sequence). Trimming took off 1 base at V and 4 bases at J, with 16 bases between the two ends. The CDR3: CASSQGAGYDFTEAFF. The DNA of the CDR3 is TGTGCCAGCAGCCAAGGGGCCGGGTATGATTTCACTGAAGCTTTCTTT.

The CDR3 coding sequence is TGCAGTGCTAGCGGGAGGATCTACGAGCAGTACTTC. It translates to CSASGRIYEQYF. V gene TRBV20-1 combines with J gene TRBJ2-7, with TRBD2 identical over 7 bases. The CDR3 consists of 12 residues. The germline V gene encodes CDR1 DFQATT and CDR2 SNEGSKA (reference sequence). The trim removed 3 bases at V and 3 bases at J, leaving 2 bases unmatched.

J is TRBJ2-4 and V is TRBV11-2; no definite D call. The V end was cut by 6 bases, the J end by 2 bases, with 14 bases between. Looked up from germline, CDR1 is SGHAT and CDR2 is FQNNGV. This CDR3 contains 15 residues. The CDR3 sequence is CASSYERHTKNIQYF. The CDR3 DNA reads TGTGCCAGCAGTTACGAGAGACACACCAAAAACATTCAGTACTTC. The full variable domain, in which reference TRBV11-2 and TRBJ2-4 provide the parts outside the CDR3, is EAGVAQSPRYKIIEKRQSVAFWCNPISGHATLYWYQQILGQGPKLLIQFQNNGVVDDSQLPKDRFSAERLKGVDSTLKIQPAKLEDSAVYLCASSYERHTKNIQYFGAGTRLSVL.

This clonotype was counted a few times. The chain joins TRBV6-2 or TRBV6-3 to TRBJ1-5; D remains unclear. V was cut by 6 bases and J by 0 bases, with 6 bases left in between. The CDR3 sequence is 13 residues long. Per the germline V gene, CDR1 is MNHEY and CDR2 is SVGEGT. The CDR3 DNA reads as TGTGCCAGCAGGCAGAATAGCAATCAGCCCCAGCATTTT. Amino acid sequence: CASRQNSNQPQHF.

The rearrangement uses TRBV29-1 and TRBJ2-7; tentatively, D is TRBD1 or TRBD2 (5 bases each). The V end was cut by 5 bases, the J end by 0 bases, with 14 bases between. CDR1 and CDR2 from the germline V gene are SQVTM and ANQGSEA. The CDR3 contains 14 residues. CDR3 sequence (DNA): TGCAGCGTTCCTGTCCGAGGGGCCTCCTACGAGCAGTACTTC. It codes for CSVPVRGASYEQYF.

CDR3 sequence: CASSVEGRPPYNSPLHF. The CDR3 DNA reads as TGTGCCAGCAGCGTAGAGGGCAGACCCCCTTATAATTCACCCCTCCACTTT. The chain links TRBV9 to TRBJ1-6; D unclear. Germline CDR1 SGDLS, CDR2 YYNGEE. The CDR3 extends over 17 amino acids. V was trimmed by 0 bases and J by 4 bases, leaving 14 bases between them. Using reference TRBV9 and TRBJ1-6 for the parts outside the CDR3, the full variable domain is DSGVTQTPKHLITATGQRVTLRCSPRSGDLSVYWYQQSLDQGLQFLIQYYNGEERAKGNILERFSAQQFPDLHSELNLSSLELGDSALYFCASSVEGRPPYNSPLHFGNGTRLTVT.

This chain uses TRBV5-5 with TRBJ2-1; a possible D gene is TRBD1 (6 bases). V was trimmed by 4 bases and J by 6 bases, leaving 11 bases between them. Germline V gives CDR1 SGHKS, CDR2 YYEKEE (reference sequence). The CDR3 has 13 amino acids. The CDR3: CASSGNRANEQFF. For the CDR3, the DNA is TGTGCCAGCAGCGGGAACAGGGCCAATGAGCAGTTCTTC.

As for this clonotype: The junction differs from germline at one of its ends, possibly a read error. The V call is TRBV11-2, the J call TRBJ2-5; the D call may be TRBD1 or TRBD2 (5 bases each). The CDR3 is made up of 12 amino acids. Germline V CDR1 and CDR2: SGHAT, FQNNGV. The CDR3 loop is CASSSNHRGLDF. The CDR3, as DNA: TGTGCCAGCAGCTCAAACCACCGGGGCCTGGACTTC. The full variable domain, rest sourced from reference TRBV11-2 and TRBJ2-5, is EAGVAQSPRYKIIEKRQSVAFWCNPISGHATLYWYQQILGQGPKLLIQFQNNGVVDDSQLPKDRFSAERLKGVDSTLKIQPAKLEDSAVYLCASSSNHRGLDFGPGTRLLVL.

This clonotype was recorded many times. The genes are TRBV4-2 and TRBJ1-2; no firm D call. V was clipped by 0 bases and J by 1 base, with 9 bases between them. CDR1 is LGHNA, CDR2 YNFKEQ, per germline. The CDR3 is 15 residues long. CDR3 sequence reads: CASSQDLTLNYGYTF. CDR3 bases: TGTGCCAGCAGCCAAGATCTGACTCTTAACTATGGCTACACCTTC.

As regards this clonotype: A clone one base away is much larger, so this may be a read error. CDR3 coding DNA: TGTGCCAGCAGCCGGGGACTAGCGGGAGAAGTAGGAGAGACCCAGTACTTC. Translation: CASSRGLAGEVGETQYF. The V gene is TRBV7-9, the J gene TRBJ2-5, with 14 positions matching TRBD2. This CDR3 region has 17 residues. Germline assignment: CDR1 SEHNR and CDR2 FQNEAQ (reference sequence). Losses at the gene ends were 5 bases for V and 4 bases for J; bases not matched to a gene: 9.

The chain links TRBV5-1 to TRBJ2-1; 10 nucleotides line up with TRBD2. There are 15 residues in the CDR3. V lost 2 bases to trimming and J lost 2 bases; unmatched junction nucleotides: 1. Germline V gene sequence: CDR1 SGHRS, CDR2 YFSETQ. In DNA, the CDR3 is TGCGCCAGCAGCTTTAGCGGGAGGCCCTACAATGAGCAGTTCTTC. Translated, it gives CASSFSGRPYNEQFF.

The chain employs TRBV11-2 and TRBJ2-1; 11 bases agree with TRBD2. The germline V gene encodes CDR1 SGHAT and CDR2 FQNNGV. The CDR3 length is 20 residues. V lost 2 bases to trimming and J lost 5 bases; unmatched junction nucleotides: 17. Here the CDR3 reads CASSLRPAPTSGRGHNEQFF. In nucleotides, the CDR3 is TGTGCCAGCAGCTTAAGGCCCGCACCAACTAGCGGGAGAGGACACAATGAGCAGTTCTTC.

This clonotype appeared a few times. The gene calls are TRBV7-8 and TRBJ1-5; 8 bases are shared with TRBD1. CDR1 SGHVS and CDR2 FQNEAQ come from the germline V gene. V gave up 4 bases and J gave up 7 bases; unmatched junction bases: 6. This CDR3 region has 14 residues. The DNA of the CDR3 is TGTGCCAGCAGCTCCCAGGGGGCATGGCAGCCCCAGCATTTT. Amino acids: CASSSQGAWQPQHF.

The chain has TRBV7-8 and TRBJ2-7, with 8 nucleotides matching TRBD1. CDR3 length: 15 amino acids. Trimming at V came to 5 bases and at J to 3 bases, leaving 9 bases not matched to a gene. CDR1 is SGHVS, CDR2 FQNEAQ, per germline. This CDR3 reads CASSDRDRLRYEQYF. Written as DNA, the CDR3 is TGTGCCAGCAGCGACCGGGACAGGCTTCGCTACGAGCAGTACTTC.

This clonotype was detected only a few times. V and J are TRBV6-6 and TRBJ1-2, with D unresolved. The CDR3 has 12 residues. Trimming left V 4 bases short and J 3 bases short, with 6 bases between. Germline lookup yields CDR1 MNHNY and CDR2 SVGAGI (reference sequence). The CDR3 DNA reads TGTGCCAGCAGTTTTACGGACTATGGCTACACCTTC. It encodes CASSFTDYGYTF.

V is TRBV5-1 and J is TRBJ2-7; no firm D call. Trimming shortened V by 0 bases and J by 3 bases, and 10 bases separated the two germline ends. The CDR3 length is 14 residues. Per the germline V gene, CDR1 is SGHRS and CDR2 is YFSETQ. CDR3 amino acids: CASSLAEANYEQYF. The CDR3 DNA reads as TGCGCCAGCAGCTTGGCCGAGGCAAACTACGAGCAGTACTTC.